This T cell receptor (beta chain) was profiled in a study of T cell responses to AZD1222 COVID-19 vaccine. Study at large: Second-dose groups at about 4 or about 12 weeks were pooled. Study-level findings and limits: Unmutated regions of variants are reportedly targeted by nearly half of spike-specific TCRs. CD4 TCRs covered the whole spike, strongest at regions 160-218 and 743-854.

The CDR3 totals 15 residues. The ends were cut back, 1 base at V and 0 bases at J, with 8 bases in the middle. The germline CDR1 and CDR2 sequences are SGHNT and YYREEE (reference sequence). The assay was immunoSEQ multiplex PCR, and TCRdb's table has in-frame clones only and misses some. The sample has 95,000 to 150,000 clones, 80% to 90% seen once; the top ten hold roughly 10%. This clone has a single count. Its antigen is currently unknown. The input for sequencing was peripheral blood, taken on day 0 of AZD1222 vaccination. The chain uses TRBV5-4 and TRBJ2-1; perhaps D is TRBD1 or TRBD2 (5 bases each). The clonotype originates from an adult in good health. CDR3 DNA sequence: TGTGCCAGCAGCTTGTGGGGGAGCTCCTACAATGAGCAGTTCTTC. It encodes CASSLWGSSYNEQFF.